This T cell receptor beta chain was observed in a study of cytomegalovirus exposure and HLA in healthy donors. Across the study: The study placed approximately 80% of its 350 to 400 genotyped donors in the Caucasian-associated ancestry cluster.

For this clone: Its antigen is not known.

The study, taken as a whole, reports: Some public TCRs appeared in many individuals, while most sequences were rare.

Both 60 Vbeta primers and 13 Jbeta primers went into the PCR. In the source study's methods: Unique TCR beta chains totaled about 78 million in a later count, with around 12 million of them shared. The repertoire was sequenced with immunoSEQ multiplex PCR; TCRdb's copy has only in-frame clones and lacks some. V, J and clone size derive from that table, while D and trimming were established from the DNA sequence. The sample yields 150,000 to 200,000 clones, roughly 80% seen once. In germline, CDR1 is SQVTM, CDR2 ANQGSEA. The CDR3 consists of 13 residues. V was trimmed by 6 bases and J by 0 bases, leaving 11 bases between them.

This chain joins TRBV29-1 and TRBJ1-2; D may be TRBD1 (5 bases). The TCR was taken from a boy aged 5 to 17 in good health and CMV-seronegative. The sample taken for sequencing was PBMCs. In DNA form, the CDR3 reads TGCAGCGTGGAACGGGGGACTAACTATGGCTACACCTTC. Amino acids: CSVERGTNYGYTF.